This entry lists 26 T cell receptor beta chains sequenced from one sample in a study of early T cells in non-severe SARS-CoV-2 infection. TCRdb processed the 5' RACE reads anew with MiXCR; each CDR3 protein has one entry. The sample has 84,000 or so distinct CDR3 sequences, over 10% seen once; the top ten hold over 2%. Sequenced material: whole blood. All receptors derive from an adult who was a healthcare worker with PCR-confirmed SARS-CoV-2 infection or an uninfected control (not recorded which).

This clonotype was counted only a few times. The chain combines TRBV18 with TRBJ2-1; unclear D gene. CDR1 is KGHSH, CDR2 LQKENI, per germline. Trimming shortened V by 6 bases and J by 4 bases, and 16 bases separated the two germline ends. The CDR3 totals 15 residues. The CDR3 here is CASSLKGDLYNEQFF. The CDR3 coding sequence is TGTGCCAGCTCCCTCAAAGGCGACTTATACAATGAGCAGTTCTTC.

This clonotype was counted a few times. The chain is built from TRBV28 and TRBJ1-2; the D is unclear. The V end lost 6 bases, the J end lost 4 bases, and 9 bases lay between the germline ends. The length of the CDR3 is 12 residues. Germline CDR1 and CDR2: MDHEN and SYDVKM. CDR3 sequence (DNA): TGTGCCAGCAGCCTTGGGCCCTATGGCTACACCTTC. As protein: CASSLGPYGYTF.

Many counts were recorded for this clonotype. The chain uses TRBV12-3 or TRBV12-4 and TRBJ2-3; 8 positions agree with TRBD2. The trim removed 6 bases at V and 8 bases at J, leaving 7 bases unmatched. The CDR3 has 13 residues. CDR3 region: CASSPGGAGTQYF. CDR3 DNA sequence: TGTGCCAGCAGCCCGGGGGGGGCAGGTACGCAGTATTTT.

This chain connects TRBV19 to TRBJ2-1; TRBD1 matches 9 bases. Trimming removed 8 bases from V and 10 bases from J; junction bases left unmatched: 12. The CDR3 is 14 residues long. Germline V gives CDR1 LNHDA, CDR2 SQIVND (reference sequence). The chain's CDR3 is CASWTGALGGEQFF. The CDR3 DNA sequence: TGTGCCAGTTGGACAGGGGCCTTAGGAGGGGAGCAGTTCTTC. Complete variable domain (other parts from reference TRBV19 and TRBJ2-1): DGGITQSPKYLFRKEGQNVTLSCEQNLNHDAMYWYRQDPGQGLRLIYYSQIVNDFQKGDIAEGYSVSREKKESFPLTVTSAQKNPTAFYLCASWTGALGGEQFFGPGTRLTVL.

V usage is TRBV19 and J usage is TRBJ2-7; the D is unclear. CDR1 and CDR2 from the germline V gene are LNHDA and SQIVND (reference sequence). The CDR3 covers 11 residues. The germline V and J ends were trimmed by 5 bases and 4 bases, with 6 bases remaining between them. CDR3 residues: CASSGVYEQYF. In nucleotides, the CDR3 is TGTGCCAGTAGTGGAGTGTACGAGCAGTACTTC.

The V and J genes are TRBV20-1 and TRBJ2-1; possibly TRBD2 for D (6 bases). V lost 0 bases and J lost 0, with 18 bases in between. This CDR3 spans 18 amino acids. Germline V gives CDR1 DFQATT, CDR2 SNEGSKA (reference sequence). For the CDR3, the DNA is TGCAGTGCTAGAGACGGGGGAGGAAAAGGGGTCTCCTACAATGAGCAGTTCTTC. Protein: CSARDGGGKGVSYNEQFF.

The sample holds many counts of this clonotype. The chain employs TRBV6-5 and TRBJ1-6; a possible D gene is TRBD1 (6 bases). V was pared by 8 bases and J by 7 bases, with 12 bases between. This CDR3 has 13 residues. Germline V gives CDR1 MNHEY, CDR2 SVGAGI. The chain's CDR3 is CASGRQDNSPLHF. In DNA form, the CDR3 reads TGTGCCAGCGGACGACAGGACAATTCACCCCTCCACTTT.

This clonotype was counted a few times. The chain carries TRBV29-1 and TRBJ2-7; tentative D call: TRBD1 (6 bases). The length of the CDR3 is 13 residues. Germline values: CDR1 SQVTM, CDR2 ANQGSEA. Trimming removed 4 bases from V and 2 bases from J, with 12 bases in between. The CDR3 region is CSVGGGDPYEQYF. In DNA, the CDR3 is TGCAGCGTTGGAGGGGGAGATCCCTACGAGCAGTACTTC.

This clonotype was seen a handful of times. The rearrangement links TRBV28 to TRBJ2-5; D not certain. Germline assignment: CDR1 MDHEN and CDR2 SYDVKM. CDR3 length equals 14 residues. Trimming removed 1 base from V and 7 bases from J, with 13 bases in between. CDR3 sequence: CASSLLAHGRTQYF. The CDR3 DNA reads as TGTGCCAGCAGTTTATTGGCCCATGGGCGGACCCAGTACTTC.

Ten or more counts support this clonotype. The chain combines TRBV24-1 with TRBJ2-7; 8 bases fit TRBD2. Germline V lookup: CDR1 KGHDR, CDR2 SFDVKD. The length of the CDR3 is 14 residues. Unmatched junction bases numbered 4, after V lost 5 bases and J lost 2 bases. This chain's CDR3 is CATSGTSGTYEQYF. The CDR3 nucleotides read TGTGCCACCAGTGGTACTAGCGGCACCTACGAGCAGTACTTC.

This clonotype was seen only a few times. This chain uses TRBV6-1 with TRBJ1-3; 7 bases agree with TRBD1. This CDR3 region has 14 residues. Germline assignment: CDR1 MNHNS and CDR2 SASEGT. Trimming removed 7 bases from V and 3 bases from J; junction bases left unmatched: 6. The chain's CDR3 is CASIRTGGGNTIYF. Here the CDR3 DNA reads TGTGCCAGCATTCGGACAGGAGGTGGAAACACCATATATTTT.

Only a few counts were recorded for this clonotype. The chain has TRBV19 and TRBJ2-3, with TRBD1 matching 9 bases. The CDR3 is made up of 15 amino acids. Germline CDR1 is LNHDA and CDR2 is SQIVND (reference sequence). V trimming: 5 bases; J trimming: 3 bases; junction bases outside the gene matches: 6. CDR3 sequence reads: CASSPPGQGTDTQYF. The CDR3 DNA sequence: TGTGCCAGTAGTCCTCCGGGACAGGGAACAGATACGCAGTATTTT.

This clonotype showed up many times. The V gene is TRBV29-1, the J gene TRBJ2-7; 9 positions agree with TRBD2. V shed 5 bases and J 2 bases; nucleotides not matched to a gene: 7. From germline, CDR1 is SQVTM and CDR2 ANQGSEA. The CDR3 extends over 14 amino acids. Here the CDR3 reads CSVCFLAGTYEQYF. Here the CDR3 DNA reads TGCAGCGTTTGCTTCCTAGCGGGGACCTACGAGCAGTACTTC.

This clonotype was seen at least ten times. The V gene is TRBV7-7, the J gene TRBJ2-5; 8 bases agree with TRBD1. The CDR3 runs 12 residues. The V and J ends lost 11 bases and 5 bases, in that order; junction bases with no gene match: 7. CDR1 is SSHAT, CDR2 FNYEAQ, per germline (reference sequence). CDR3 bases: TGTGCCGTCGGACAGGGCATGGAGACCCAGTACTTC. Translation: CAVGQGMETQYF.

The V and J genes are TRBV6-5 and TRBJ2-3, with D perhaps given as TRBD1 or TRBD2 (5 bases each). CDR3 length: 13 amino acids. Per the germline V gene, CDR1 is MNHEY and CDR2 is SVGAGI. Trimming shortened V by 5 bases and J by 8 bases, and 14 bases separated the two germline ends. CDR3 nucleotide sequence: TGTGCCAGCAGTATACAGGAAAGCGGTACGCAGTATTTT. Residues: CASSIQESGTQYF.

Ten or more counts support this clonotype. The genes are TRBV7-6 and TRBJ2-1; tentative D call: TRBD2 (6 bases). Germline loops: CDR1 SGHVS, CDR2 FNYEAQ. V was cut by 5 bases and J by 12 bases, with 14 bases left in between. This CDR3 comprises 12 residues. The CDR3 spells CASSPTAGGQFF. The CDR3 coding sequence is TGTGCCAGCAGCCCTACAGCGGGCGGGCAGTTCTTC.

This rearrangement joins TRBV30 to TRBJ1-1; 7 bases map to TRBD1. V trimming: 0 bases; J trimming: 12 bases; junction bases outside the gene matches: 10. The CDR3 contains 13 residues. Germline V gene sequence: CDR1 GTSNPN, CDR2 SVGIG (reference sequence). CDR3 DNA: TGTGCCTGGAGTGTACTCCGGGACAGCAAAACTTTCTTT. This translates into CAWSVLRDSKTFF.

This clonotype showed up many times. V and J are TRBV12-3 or TRBV12-4 and TRBJ2-2; 9 bases are shared with TRBD2. Unmatched junction bases numbered 10, after V lost 8 bases and J lost 6 bases. CDR3 length equals 15 residues. CDR3 DNA sequence: TGTGCCAGCGGCGGGTGGCGGGAGGGCCCCGGGGAGCTGTTTTTT. Translation gives CASGGWREGPGELFF.

In its sample, this clonotype was seen a few times. The chain carries TRBV29-1 and TRBJ2-1, with D maybe TRBD2 (5 bases). Per the germline V gene, CDR1 is SQVTM and CDR2 is ANQGSEA. CDR3 length: 11 residues. V lost 7 bases and J 6 bases, leaving 10 bases between the germline ends. The CDR3 DNA follows: TGCAGCGCCCGTGAGGGCAATGAGCAGTTCTTC. Translating gives CSAREGNEQFF.

The CDR3 region is CASTDYNEQFF. Here the CDR3 DNA reads TGTGCCAGCACCGATTACAATGAGCAGTTCTTC. This rearrangement joins TRBV11-2 to TRBJ2-1, with D unclear. The CDR3 covers 11 residues. The V gene's germline CDR1 is SGHAT and CDR2 FQNNGV. V was cut by 7 bases and J by 4 bases, with 5 bases left in between.

This clonotype has a handful of counts. The chain combines TRBV7-6 with TRBJ2-1, with 7 bases aligning to TRBD1. With V trimmed by 5 bases and J by 6 bases, 13 bases remained unmatched. The germline V gene has CDR1 SGHVS and CDR2 FNYEAQ. There are 16 residues in the CDR3. CDR3 in amino acids: CASSQVPTGAGNEQFF. The DNA for the CDR3 is TGTGCCAGCAGCCAGGTACCCACAGGGGCCGGCAATGAGCAGTTCTTC.

This clonotype was counted between two and nine times. The J gene is TRBJ2-1, the V gene TRBV5-6; D remains unclear. The germline CDR1 and CDR2 sequences are SGHDT and YYEEEE. Trimming shortened V by 1 base and J by 7 bases, and 12 bases separated the two germline ends. The CDR3 has 14 amino acids. As DNA, the CDR3 is TGTGCCAGCAGCTTGCTAAGAGTGGGGAATGAGCAGTTCTTC. It encodes CASSLLRVGNEQFF.

This clonotype was found many times. V usage is TRBV10-3 and J usage is TRBJ1-6; maybe TRBD1 (6 bases). The CDR3 totals 13 residues. CDR1 and CDR2 from the germline V gene are ENHRY and SYGVKD. The ends were cut back, 10 bases at V and 5 bases at J, with 12 bases in the middle. Here the CDR3 DNA reads TGTGCCACCGCTAGGACAGATAATTCACCCCTCCACTTT. The encoded protein is CATARTDNSPLHF.

The chain links TRBV10-2 to TRBJ2-1; no definite D call. V dropped 3 bases and J dropped 4 bases, with 16 bases sitting between them. From germline, CDR1 is WSHSY and CDR2 SAAADI. This CDR3 comprises 16 residues. The CDR3 DNA reads as TGCGCCAGCAGTGACGTTGGGGAAAACATTTACAATGAGCAGTTCTTC. Its protein product is CASSDVGENIYNEQFF.

Many counts were recorded for this clonotype. The chain uses TRBV5-1 and TRBJ2-3; unclear D gene. With 4 bases removed from V and 4 bases from J, the gap between germline ends came to 7 bases. CDR1 is SGHRS, CDR2 YFSETQ, per germline. The CDR3 is made up of 12 amino acids. CDR3 in amino acids: CASSHNSDTQYF. The CDR3 coding sequence is TGCGCCAGCAGCCACAATTCAGATACGCAGTATTTT.

The chain joins TRBV2 to TRBJ2-3; D unclear. The CDR3 totals 12 residues. V was pared by 6 bases and J by 2 bases, with 6 bases between. The germline CDR1 and CDR2 sequences are SNHLY and FYNNEI. The CDR3 DNA reads TGTGCCAGCAGGCTGGACACAGATACGCAGTATTTT. It encodes CASRLDTDTQYF.